Given below is one T cell receptor (beta chain) in context. The antigen remains undetermined. Clones were sequenced by immunoSEQ multiplex PCR, and TCRdb holds only the in-frame ones, with some missing. The sample lists 41,000 or so clones; 80% to 90% were seen once. This specimen comes from a study of a mutant IDH1 vaccine in newly diagnosed glioma. Study details: The earlier regimen, radiotherapy, temozolomide, or both, was most often both. The timing of visit V12 was week 35, and that of visit V13 was week 47.

Time point defined: week 35, safety follow-up. The study gave 300 ug of mutant IDH1 20-mer peptide per vaccine dose, with topical imiquimod. The study gave patients eight vaccinations in weeks 1, 3, 5, 7, 11, 15, 19, 23. The sequence was obtained from a man aged 35 to 55 with glioma. This specimen consisted of PBMCs, obtained from a glioma patient whose treatment included an IDH1 peptide vaccine.

The CDR3 DNA sequence: TGTGCCAGCAGCCCCGGGACAGGGGCCTACGAGCAGTACTTC. Translated: CASSPGTGAYEQYF. This chain links TRBV11-2 with TRBJ2-7, with 10 positions matching TRBD1. The CDR3 spans 14 residues. Trimming cost V 5 bases and J 2 bases; bases outside gene matches: 3. CDR1 is SGHAT and CDR2 is FQNNGV in the germline V gene.